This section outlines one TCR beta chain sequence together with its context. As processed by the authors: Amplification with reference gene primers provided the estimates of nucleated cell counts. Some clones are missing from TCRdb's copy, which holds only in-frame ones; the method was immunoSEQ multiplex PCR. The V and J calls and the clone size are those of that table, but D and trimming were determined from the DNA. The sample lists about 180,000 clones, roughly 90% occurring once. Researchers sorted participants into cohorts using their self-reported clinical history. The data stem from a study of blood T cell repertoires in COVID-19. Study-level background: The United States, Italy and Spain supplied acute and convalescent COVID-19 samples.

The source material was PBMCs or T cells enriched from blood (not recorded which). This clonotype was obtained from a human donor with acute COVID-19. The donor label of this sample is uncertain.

The CDR3 DNA follows: TGTGCCAGCAGCCTCCCGAGGGATTCCTACGAGCAGTACTTC. Translated, it gives CASSLPRDSYEQYF. This chain connects TRBV3-1 (or the pseudogene TRBV3-2) to TRBJ2-7; tentative D call: TRBD2 (5 bases). Trimming pared 4 bases from V and 1 base from J, leaving 11 bases between. Germline-derived CDR1 and CDR2 are LGHDT and YNNKEL (reference sequence). The CDR3 is 14 amino acids.